The 16 T cell receptor beta chains below were found in one sample sequenced in a study of response to subunit inactivated influenza vaccine. In TCRdb, the RT-PCR reads were re-called with MiXCR into one record per CDR3 protein. This sample has 150,000 to 200,000 distinct CDR3 sequences, with approximately 11% found just once. This specimen consisted of non-naive T cells sorted from PBMCs, obtained more than 35 days after vaccination. The receptors stem from a man between 45 and 60 years old who received an inactivated influenza vaccine.

This clonotype has more than one count but fewer than ten. The chain employs TRBV12-3 or TRBV12-4 and TRBJ1-6; no definite D call. The CDR3 runs 15 residues. Trimming pared 6 bases from V and 7 bases from J, leaving 16 bases between. This CDR3 is CASRWERVNNSPLHF. The CDR3 DNA reads TGTGCCAGCAGATGGGAGAGAGTGAACAATTCACCCCTCCACTTT.

V is TRBV6-5 and J is TRBJ1-1; possibly TRBD1 for D (5 bases). The CDR3 covers 13 residues. CDR1 and CDR2 from the germline V gene are MNHEY and SVGAGI. The V end was cut by 4 bases, the J end by 8 bases, with 14 bases between. This CDR3 is CASSLGPGQEAFF. The CDR3 DNA follows: TGTGCCAGCAGTTTGGGACCGGGGCAGGAAGCTTTCTTT.

This clonotype was counted at least ten times. The rearrangement links TRBV5-1 to TRBJ1-2; 8 bases line up with TRBD1. Per the germline V gene, CDR1 is SGHRS and CDR2 is YFSETQ. This CDR3 contains 14 residues. The trim removed 0 bases at V and 3 bases at J, leaving 1 base unmatched. This chain's CDR3 is CASSLGGQDYGYTF. The CDR3 coding sequence is TGCGCCAGCAGCTTGGGGGGACAGGACTATGGCTACACCTTC.

This chain links TRBV20-1 with TRBJ1-2, with 9 nucleotides matching TRBD1. Trimming took 3 bases from V and 3 from J; bases not matched to a gene: 2. The germline V gene has CDR1 DFQATT and CDR2 SNEGSKA (reference sequence). There are 13 residues in the CDR3. CDR3 loop: CSARGDRDYGYTF. As DNA, the CDR3 is TGCAGTGCTAGGGGGGACAGGGACTATGGCTACACCTTC.

This clonotype was seen a few times. The chain uses TRBV7-8 and TRBJ1-2; D gene unclear. V was pared by 5 bases and J by 0 bases, with 13 bases between. The CDR3 consists of 15 residues. Germline CDR1 SGHVS, CDR2 FQNEAQ. The CDR3 region has the DNA TGTGCCAGCAGCCCCCGCAAATGGACTAACTATGGCTACACCTTC. Its translation: CASSPRKWTNYGYTF. The full variable domain, with the rest looked up from reference TRBV7-8 and TRBJ1-2, is GAGVSQSPRYKVAKRGQDVALRCDPISGHVSLFWYQQALGQGPEFLTYFQNEAQLDKSGLPSDRFFAERPEGSVSTLKIQRTQQEDSAVYLCASSPRKWTNYGYTFGSGTRLTVV.

Details on this clonotype: A much larger clone lies a single base off, so this may be a read error. This rearrangement joins TRBV6-2 or TRBV6-3 to TRBJ2-2; 9 nucleotides agree with TRBD2. In germline, CDR1 is MNHEY, CDR2 SVGEGT. There are 18 residues in the CDR3. The CDR3 sequence: CPSKYNVRGLASTGELFF. In DNA form, the CDR3 reads TGTCCCAGCAAGTATAACGTTCGCGGACTAGCGAGTACCGGGGAGCTGTTTTTT.

The rearrangement links TRBV4-3 to TRBJ2-5; 9 bases agree with TRBD2. The CDR3 loop spans 15 amino acids. Trimming cost V 1 base and J 4 bases; bases outside gene matches: 4. Per germline, CDR1 LGHNA and CDR2 YSLEER. The CDR3 DNA sequence: TGCGCCAGCAGCCAAGTTAGCGGGAGTGGAGAGACCCAGTACTTC. Translating it yields CASSQVSGSGETQYF.

This clonotype was counted at least ten times. The chain links TRBV5-5 to TRBJ2-7; 7 bases align to TRBD1. The CDR3 consists of 13 residues. CDR1 and CDR2 (germline): SGHKS, YYEKEE (reference sequence). J was trimmed by 6 bases and V by 1 base; bases with no gene match: 4. CDR3 sequence (DNA): TGTGCCAGCAGCTTGACAGGGGACATCGAGCAGTACTTC. Translation: CASSLTGDIEQYF.

This clonotype was seen many times. The rearrangement uses TRBV7-2 and TRBJ2-1; TRBD1 is a possible D gene (6 bases). The germline V and J ends were trimmed by 2 bases and 2 bases, with 10 bases remaining between them. Germline V CDR1 and CDR2: SGHTA, FQGNSA. This CDR3 is built from 15 residues. In DNA, the CDR3 is TGTGCCAGCAGCTTACGCAGGGGCGCCTACAATGAGCAGTTCTTC. It encodes CASSLRRGAYNEQFF.

Regarding this clonotype: A much larger clone differs from this one at a single base, so this may be a read error. The genes are TRBV7-2 and TRBJ2-5; 8 bases align to TRBD2. The germline CDR1 and CDR2 sequences are SGHTA and FQGNSA. This CDR3 is 14 amino acids long. CDR3 nucleotides: TGTGCCGGCAGCCCTCTAGCGGGTCAGGTGACCCAGTACTTC. Encoded protein: CAGSPLAGQVTQYF.

This clonotype was observed many times. The chain joins TRBV20-1 to TRBJ1-5, with D hard to call. Between the trimmed V and J ends, which lost 0 bases and 2 bases, there was a span of 14 bases. The CDR3 loop spans 16 amino acids. CDR1 DFQATT and CDR2 SNEGSKA come from the germline V gene (reference sequence). DNA for the CDR3: TGCAGTGCTAGAGATCTTGCGGGTATGGGCAATCAGCCCCAGCATTTT. Amino acid sequence: CSARDLAGMGNQPQHF.

The table lists this clonotype with many counts. The gene calls are TRBV25-1 and TRBJ2-7; D is uncertain. The length of the CDR3 is 13 residues. The germline V gene has CDR1 MGHDK and CDR2 SYGVNS. V shed 3 bases and J shed 2 bases, with 8 bases lying between them. The CDR3 loop reads CASSDLGTYEQYF. The CDR3 DNA follows: TGTGCCAGCAGTGATCTCGGTACCTACGAGCAGTACTTC.

A few counts support this clonotype. In nucleotides, the CDR3 is TGTGCCAGCAGTTTCCAAGGCGGTACCTATGGCTACACCTTC. Translating gives CASSFQGGTYGYTF. The V and J genes are TRBV28 and TRBJ1-2; no firm D call. The V and J ends lost 3 bases and 4 bases respectively, with 12 bases between them. Germline V gives CDR1 MDHEN, CDR2 SYDVKM. The CDR3 totals 14 residues.

This clonotype showed up just a few times. The chain couples TRBV19 to TRBJ2-5; D gene unclear. The CDR3 is 13 amino acids. V shed 7 bases and J shed 7 bases, with 16 bases lying between them. The germline gives CDR1 LNHDA, CDR2 SQIVND (reference sequence). The CDR3 DNA sequence: TGTGCCAGTACCCCCACCGGAGTAGGGACCCAGTACTTC. Its translation: CASTPTGVGTQYF.

This clonotype came up a few times. The gene calls are TRBV6-5 and TRBJ2-5; D unresolved. The germline V gene encodes CDR1 MNHEY and CDR2 SVGAGI. The V gene lost 4 bases and the J gene lost 4 bases, with 13 bases spanning the gap. The CDR3 extends over 14 amino acids. The CDR3 spells CASSSITSGETQYF. CDR3 sequence (DNA): TGTGCCAGCAGTTCCATTACGTCGGGAGAGACCCAGTACTTC.

The V and J genes are TRBV24-1 and TRBJ2-2; TRBD1 agrees at 8 bases. The CDR3 totals 18 residues. Germline values: CDR1 KGHDR, CDR2 SFDVKD. The trim removed 3 bases at V and 0 bases at J, leaving 8 bases unmatched. The CDR3 reads CATSDDRGFRANTGELFF. CDR3 DNA: TGTGCCACCAGTGATGACAGGGGCTTCAGGGCGAACACCGGGGAGCTGTTTTTT.